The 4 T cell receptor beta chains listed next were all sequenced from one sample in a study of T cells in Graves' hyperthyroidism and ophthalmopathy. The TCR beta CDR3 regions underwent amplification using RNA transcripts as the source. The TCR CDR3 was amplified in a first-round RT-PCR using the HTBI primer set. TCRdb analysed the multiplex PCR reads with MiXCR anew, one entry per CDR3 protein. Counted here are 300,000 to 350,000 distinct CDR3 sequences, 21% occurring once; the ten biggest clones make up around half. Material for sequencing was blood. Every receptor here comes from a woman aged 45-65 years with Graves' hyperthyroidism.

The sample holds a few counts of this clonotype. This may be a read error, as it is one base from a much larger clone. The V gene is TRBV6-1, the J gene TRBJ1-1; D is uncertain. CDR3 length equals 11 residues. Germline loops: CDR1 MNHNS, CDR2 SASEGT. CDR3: CVITGNTEAFF. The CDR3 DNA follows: TGTGTCATCACCGGGAACACTGAAGCTTTCTTT.

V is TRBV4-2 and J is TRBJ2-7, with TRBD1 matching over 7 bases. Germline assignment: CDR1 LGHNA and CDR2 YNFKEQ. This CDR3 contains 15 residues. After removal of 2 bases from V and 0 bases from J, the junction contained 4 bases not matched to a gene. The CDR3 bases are TGTGCCAGCAGCCAATTCCGGGACAGCTCCTACGAGCAGTACTTC. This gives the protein CASSQFRDSSYEQYF.

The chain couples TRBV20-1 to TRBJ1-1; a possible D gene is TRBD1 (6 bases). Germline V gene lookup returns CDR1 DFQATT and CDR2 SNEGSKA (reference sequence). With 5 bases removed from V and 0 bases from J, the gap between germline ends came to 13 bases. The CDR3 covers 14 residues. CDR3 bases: TGCAGTGCTTTTTACGGGACACTGAACACTGAAGCTTTCTTT. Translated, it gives CSAFYGTLNTEAFF.

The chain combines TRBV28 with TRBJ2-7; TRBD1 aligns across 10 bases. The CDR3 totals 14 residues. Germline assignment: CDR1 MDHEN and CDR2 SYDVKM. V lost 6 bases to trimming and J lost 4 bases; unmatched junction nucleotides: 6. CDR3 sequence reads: CASRGQGERYEQYF. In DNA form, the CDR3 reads TGTGCCAGCAGAGGACAGGGGGAGAGGTACGAGCAGTACTTC.